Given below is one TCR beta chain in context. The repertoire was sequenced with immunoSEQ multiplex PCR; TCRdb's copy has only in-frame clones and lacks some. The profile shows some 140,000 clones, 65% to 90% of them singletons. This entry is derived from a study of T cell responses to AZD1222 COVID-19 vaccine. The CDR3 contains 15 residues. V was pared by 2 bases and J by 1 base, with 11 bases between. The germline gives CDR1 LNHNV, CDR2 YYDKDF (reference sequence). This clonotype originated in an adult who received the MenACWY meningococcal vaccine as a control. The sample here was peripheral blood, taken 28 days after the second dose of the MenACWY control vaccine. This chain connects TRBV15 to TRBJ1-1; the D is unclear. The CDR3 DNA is TGTGCCACCAGCAGATCGACCGCACGGAACACTGAAGCTTTCTTT. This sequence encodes CATSRSTARNTEAFF.